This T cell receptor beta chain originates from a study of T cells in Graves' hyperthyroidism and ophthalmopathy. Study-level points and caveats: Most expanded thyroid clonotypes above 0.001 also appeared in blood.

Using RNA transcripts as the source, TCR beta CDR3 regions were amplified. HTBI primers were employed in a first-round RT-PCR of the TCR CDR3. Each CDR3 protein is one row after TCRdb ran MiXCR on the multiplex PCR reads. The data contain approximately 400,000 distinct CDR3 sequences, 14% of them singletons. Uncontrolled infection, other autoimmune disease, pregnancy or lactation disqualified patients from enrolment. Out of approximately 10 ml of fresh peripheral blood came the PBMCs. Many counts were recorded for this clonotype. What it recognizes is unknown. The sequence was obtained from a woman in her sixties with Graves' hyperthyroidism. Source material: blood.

Here the CDR3 reads CASSDPFSIYTQYF. CDR3 sequence (DNA): TGTGCCAGCAGTGATCCCTTTTCGATATATACGCAGTATTTT. The chain couples TRBV2 to TRBJ2-3; D is unresolved. CDR3 length equals 14 residues. Germline V gives CDR1 SNHLY, CDR2 FYNNEI. V lost 3 bases and J lost 7, with 14 bases in between.